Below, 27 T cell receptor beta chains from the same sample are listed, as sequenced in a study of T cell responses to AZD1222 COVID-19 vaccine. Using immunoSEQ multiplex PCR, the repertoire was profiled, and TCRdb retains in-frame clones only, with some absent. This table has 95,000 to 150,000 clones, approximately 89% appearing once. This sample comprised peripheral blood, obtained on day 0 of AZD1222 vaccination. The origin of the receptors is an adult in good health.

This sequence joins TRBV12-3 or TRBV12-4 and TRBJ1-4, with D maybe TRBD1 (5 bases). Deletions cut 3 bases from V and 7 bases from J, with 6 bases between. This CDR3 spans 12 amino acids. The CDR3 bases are TGTGCCAGCAGTTTTGGGGGTGAAAAACTGTTTTTT. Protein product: CASSFGGEKLFF.

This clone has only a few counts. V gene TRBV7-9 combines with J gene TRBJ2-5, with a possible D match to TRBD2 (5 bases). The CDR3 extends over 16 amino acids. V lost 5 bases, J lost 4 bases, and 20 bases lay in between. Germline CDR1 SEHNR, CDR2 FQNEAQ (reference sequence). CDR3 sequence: CASSPRTGYGVETQYF. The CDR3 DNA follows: TGTGCCAGCAGCCCTCGGACTGGCTACGGGGTAGAGACCCAGTACTTC.

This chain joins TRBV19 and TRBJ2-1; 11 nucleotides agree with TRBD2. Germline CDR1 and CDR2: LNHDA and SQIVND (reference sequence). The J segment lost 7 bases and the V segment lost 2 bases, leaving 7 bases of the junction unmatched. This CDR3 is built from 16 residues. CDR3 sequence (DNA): TGTGCCAGTAGTATACGGCCTAGCGGGAGGTTTAATGAGCAGTTCTTC. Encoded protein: CASSIRPSGRFNEQFF.

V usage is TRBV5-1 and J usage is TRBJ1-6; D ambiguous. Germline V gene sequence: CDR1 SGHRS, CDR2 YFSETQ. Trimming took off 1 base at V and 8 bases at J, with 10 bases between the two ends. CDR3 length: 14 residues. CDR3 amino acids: CASSLYRGDSPLHF. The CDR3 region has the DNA TGCGCCAGCAGCTTGTATCGAGGAGATTCACCCCTCCACTTT.

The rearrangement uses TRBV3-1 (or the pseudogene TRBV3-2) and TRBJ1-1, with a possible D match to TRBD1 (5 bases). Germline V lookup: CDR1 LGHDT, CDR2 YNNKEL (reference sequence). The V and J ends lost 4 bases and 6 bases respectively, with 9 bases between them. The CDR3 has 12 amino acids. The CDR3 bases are TGTGCCAGCAGCCGGCAGGGCGCTGAAGCTTTCTTT. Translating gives CASSRQGAEAFF.

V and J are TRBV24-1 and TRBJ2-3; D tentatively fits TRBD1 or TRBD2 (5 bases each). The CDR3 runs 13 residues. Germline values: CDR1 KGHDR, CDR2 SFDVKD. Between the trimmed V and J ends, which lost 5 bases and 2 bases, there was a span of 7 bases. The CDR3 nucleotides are TGTGCCACCAGTGGGGGGAACACAGATACGCAGTATTTT. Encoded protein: CATSGGNTDTQYF.

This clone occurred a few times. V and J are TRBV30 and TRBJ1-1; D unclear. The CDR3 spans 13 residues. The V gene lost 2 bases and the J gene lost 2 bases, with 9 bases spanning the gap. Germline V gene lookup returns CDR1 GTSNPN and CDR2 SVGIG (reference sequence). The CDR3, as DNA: TGTGCCTGGAGTCAGACCCTAAACACTGAAGCTTTCTTT. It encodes CAWSQTLNTEAFF.

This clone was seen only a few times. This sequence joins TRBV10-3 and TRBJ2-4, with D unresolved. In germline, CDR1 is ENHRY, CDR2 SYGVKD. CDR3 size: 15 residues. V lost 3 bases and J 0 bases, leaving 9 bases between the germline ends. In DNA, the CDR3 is TGTGCCATCAGTGACACCTTGGTAGCCAAAAACATTCAGTACTTC. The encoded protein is CAISDTLVAKNIQYF.

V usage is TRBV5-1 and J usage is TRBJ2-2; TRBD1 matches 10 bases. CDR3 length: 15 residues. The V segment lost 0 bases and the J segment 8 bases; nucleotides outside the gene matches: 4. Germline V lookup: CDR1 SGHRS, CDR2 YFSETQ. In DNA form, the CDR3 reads TGCGCCAGCAGCTTGGGAGACAGGGGGCAAGGGGAGCTGTTTTTT. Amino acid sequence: CASSLGDRGQGELFF. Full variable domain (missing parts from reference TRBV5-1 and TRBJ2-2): KAGVTQTPRYLIKTRGQQVTLSCSPISGHRSVSWYQQTPGQGLQFLFEYFSETQRNKGNFPGRFSGRQFSNSRSEMNVSTLELGDSALYLCASSLGDRGQGELFFGEGSRLTVL.

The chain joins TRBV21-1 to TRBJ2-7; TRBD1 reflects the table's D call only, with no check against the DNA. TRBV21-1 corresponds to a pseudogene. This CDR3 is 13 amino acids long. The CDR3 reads CAETQDTTYEQYF. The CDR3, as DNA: TGTGCCGAAACACAGGACACGACCTACGAGCAGTACTTC.

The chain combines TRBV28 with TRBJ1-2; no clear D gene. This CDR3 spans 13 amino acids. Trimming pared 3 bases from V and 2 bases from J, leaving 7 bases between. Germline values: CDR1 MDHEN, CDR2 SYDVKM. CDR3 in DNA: TGTGCCAGCAGTTTCGCGGGGAACTATGGCTACACCTTC. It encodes CASSFAGNYGYTF.

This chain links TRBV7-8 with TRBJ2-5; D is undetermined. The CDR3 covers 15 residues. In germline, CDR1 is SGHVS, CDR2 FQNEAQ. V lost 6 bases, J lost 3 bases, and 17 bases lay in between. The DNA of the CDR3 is TGTGCCAGCAGGGATCGACTCCTTGGGAAAGAGACCCAGTACTTC. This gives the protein CASRDRLLGKETQYF.

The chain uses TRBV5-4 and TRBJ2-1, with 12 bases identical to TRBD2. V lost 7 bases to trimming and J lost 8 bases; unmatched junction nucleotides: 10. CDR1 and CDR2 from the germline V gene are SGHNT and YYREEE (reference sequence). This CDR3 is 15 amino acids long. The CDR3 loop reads CASGDRTSGNYEQFF. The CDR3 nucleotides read TGTGCCAGCGGCGATAGGACTAGCGGGAACTATGAGCAGTTCTTC.

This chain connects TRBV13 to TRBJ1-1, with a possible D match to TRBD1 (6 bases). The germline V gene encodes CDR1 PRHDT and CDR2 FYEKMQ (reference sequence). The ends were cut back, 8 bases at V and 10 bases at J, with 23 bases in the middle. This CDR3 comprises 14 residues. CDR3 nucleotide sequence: TGTGCCAGCGGCGCCAGCCAACAGGGAGGATTAGCTTTCTTT. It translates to CASGASQQGGLAFF.

DNA of the CDR3: TGCAGCGTTGTCGTAGGCCACTACGAGCAGTACTTC. It codes for CSVVVGHYEQYF. The chain links TRBV29-1 to TRBJ2-7; no reliable D call. V was clipped by 4 bases and J by 3 bases, with 10 bases between them. Germline assignment: CDR1 SQVTM and CDR2 ANQGSEA. The CDR3 covers 12 residues.

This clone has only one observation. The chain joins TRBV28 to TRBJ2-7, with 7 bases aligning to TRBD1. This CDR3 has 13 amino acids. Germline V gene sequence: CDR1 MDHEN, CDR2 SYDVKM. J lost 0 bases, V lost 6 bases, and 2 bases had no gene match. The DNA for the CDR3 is TGTGCCAGCAGCCACAGGGGCTCCTACGAGCAGTACTTC. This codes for CASSHRGSYEQYF. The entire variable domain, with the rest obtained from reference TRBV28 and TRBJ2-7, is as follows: DVKVTQSSRYLVKRTGEKVFLECVQDMDHENMFWYRQDPGLGLRLIYFSYDVKMKEKGDIPEGYSVSREKKERFSLILESASTNQTSMYLCASSHRGSYEQYFGPGTRLTVT.

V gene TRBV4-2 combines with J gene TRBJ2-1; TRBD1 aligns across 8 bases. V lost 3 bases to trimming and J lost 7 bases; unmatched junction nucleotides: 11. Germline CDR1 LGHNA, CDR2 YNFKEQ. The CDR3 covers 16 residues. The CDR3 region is CASSQAQTGEPNEQFF. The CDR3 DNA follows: TGTGCCAGCAGCCAGGCCCAGACAGGGGAGCCAAATGAGCAGTTCTTC.

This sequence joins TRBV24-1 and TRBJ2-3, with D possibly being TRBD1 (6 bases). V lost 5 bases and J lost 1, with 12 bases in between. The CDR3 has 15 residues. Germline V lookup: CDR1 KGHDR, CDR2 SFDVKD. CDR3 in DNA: TGTGCCACCAGTGCTACAGGGAGAGGCACAGATACGCAGTATTTT. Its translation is CATSATGRGTDTQYF.

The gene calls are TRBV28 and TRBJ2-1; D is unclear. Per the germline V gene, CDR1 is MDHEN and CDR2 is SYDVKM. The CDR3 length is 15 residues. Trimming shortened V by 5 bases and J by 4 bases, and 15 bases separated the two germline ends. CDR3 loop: CASSPRPVGYNEQFF. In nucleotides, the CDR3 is TGTGCCAGCAGTCCACGGCCGGTAGGATACAATGAGCAGTTCTTC.

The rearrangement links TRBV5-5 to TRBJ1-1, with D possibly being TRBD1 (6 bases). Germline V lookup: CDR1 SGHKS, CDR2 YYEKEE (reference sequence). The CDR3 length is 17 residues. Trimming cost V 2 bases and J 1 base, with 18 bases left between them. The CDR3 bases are TGTGCCAGCAGCTTCCTCGGCAGGGGCGCGCGGAACACTGAAGCTTTCTTT. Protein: CASSFLGRGARNTEAFF.

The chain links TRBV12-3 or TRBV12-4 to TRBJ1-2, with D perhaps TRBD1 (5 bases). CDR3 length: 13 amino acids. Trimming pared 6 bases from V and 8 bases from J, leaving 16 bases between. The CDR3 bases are TGTGCCAGCAGCCAGGGACGGCCCCGGGGCTACACCTTC. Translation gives CASSQGRPRGYTF.

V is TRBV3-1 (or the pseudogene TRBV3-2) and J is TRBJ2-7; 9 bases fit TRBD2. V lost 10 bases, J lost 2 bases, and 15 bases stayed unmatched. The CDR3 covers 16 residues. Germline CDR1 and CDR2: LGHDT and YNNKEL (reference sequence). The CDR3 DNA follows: TGTGCCACTGGGTCAGGTAGCGGGGGAAAAACCTACGAGCAGTACTTC. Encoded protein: CATGSGSGGKTYEQYF.

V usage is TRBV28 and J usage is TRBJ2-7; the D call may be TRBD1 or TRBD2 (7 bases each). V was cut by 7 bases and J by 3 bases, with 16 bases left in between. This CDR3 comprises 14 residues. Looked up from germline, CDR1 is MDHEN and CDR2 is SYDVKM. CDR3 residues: CASTQGGSNYEQYF. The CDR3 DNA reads TGTGCCAGCACCCAGGGGGGGAGCAACTACGAGCAGTACTTC.

The CDR3 here is CASSFLQGTNNEQFF. The CDR3 DNA follows: TGTGCCAGCAGCTTTCTACAGGGAACTAACAATGAGCAGTTCTTC. V gene TRBV7-2 combines with J gene TRBJ2-1; TRBD1 might be the D (6 bases). Germline V lookup: CDR1 SGHTA, CDR2 FQGNSA. The germline V and J ends were trimmed by 3 bases and 5 bases, with 14 bases remaining between them. CDR3 length: 15 amino acids.

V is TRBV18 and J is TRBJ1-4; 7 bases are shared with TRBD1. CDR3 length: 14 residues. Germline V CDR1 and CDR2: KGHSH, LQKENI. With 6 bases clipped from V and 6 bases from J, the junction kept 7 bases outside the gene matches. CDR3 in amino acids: CASSPTGKDEKLFF. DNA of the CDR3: TGTGCCAGCTCCCCGACAGGGAAAGATGAAAAACTGTTTTTT.

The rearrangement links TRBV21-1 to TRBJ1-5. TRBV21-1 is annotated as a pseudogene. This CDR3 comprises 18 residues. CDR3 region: CASSKVEGGGHSNQPQHF. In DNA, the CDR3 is TGTGCCAGCAGCAAAGTCGAGGGGGGAGGGCATAGCAATCAGCCCCAGCATTTT.

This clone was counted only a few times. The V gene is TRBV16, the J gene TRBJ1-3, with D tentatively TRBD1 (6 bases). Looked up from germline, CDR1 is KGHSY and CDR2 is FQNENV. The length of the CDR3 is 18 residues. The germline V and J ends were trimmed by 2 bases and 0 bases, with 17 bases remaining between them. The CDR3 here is CASSQTGLTGSSGNTIYF. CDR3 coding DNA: TGTGCCAGCAGCCAAACCGGGTTGACAGGCTCCTCTGGAAACACCATATATTTT.